These T cell receptor beta chains were read from a single sample in a study of blood T cell repertoires in COVID-19. Profiling relied on immunoSEQ multiplex PCR, and the TCRdb table lists in-frame clones only, not all of them. The sample lists under 200,000 clones; more than 85% were seen once. The material sequenced was peripheral blood. The receptors derive from a man aged 18 to 35 with acute or convalescent COVID-19. Both conserved end residues are part of each CDR3. The order of the fields is CDR3 protein, CDR3 DNA, clone size, V gene, J gene, D gene. The D gene is left open where the match is weak. The size field is filled for only some rows; it gives once, few, many or a size class.

CDR3aa: CASSIGSGGLADTQYF; CDR3nt: TGTGCCAGTAGTATAGGAAGCGGGGGCCTGGCAGATACGCAGTATTTT; abundance: -; v_gene: TRBV19; j_gene: TRBJ2-3; d_gene: TRBD2
CDR3aa: CASSQRGRTGELFF; CDR3nt: TGTGCCAGTAGCCAGCGGGGTCGCACCGGGGAGCTGTTTTTT; abundance: -; v_gene: TRBV19; j_gene: TRBJ2-2; d_gene: TRBD2
CDR3aa: CASSPRGQGDTQYF; CDR3nt: TGTGCCAGCTCACCGCGGGGGCAGGGAGATACGCAGTATTTT; abundance: -; v_gene: TRBV18; j_gene: TRBJ2-3; d_gene: -
CDR3aa: CASSIQLAGGNEQFF; CDR3nt: TGTGCCAGTAGTATTCAACTAGCGGGGGGCAATGAGCAGTTCTTC; abundance: -; v_gene: TRBV19; j_gene: TRBJ2-1; d_gene: TRBD2
CDR3aa: CASTSWAGGQETQYF; CDR3nt: TGTGCCAGCACCTCTTGGGCAGGGGGCCAAGAGACCCAGTACTTC; abundance: once; v_gene: TRBV7-9; j_gene: TRBJ2-5; d_gene: TRBD1
CDR3aa: CASSPRQGQGSSYGYTF; CDR3nt: TGTGCCAGCAGCCCCCGGCAGGGACAGGGGTCTAGCTATGGCTACACCTTC; abundance: -; v_gene: TRBV5-4; j_gene: TRBJ1-2; d_gene: TRBD1
CDR3aa: CASSLNRGAGGYTF; CDR3nt: TGTGCCAGCAGCTTGAACAGGGGAGCGGGTGGCTACACCTTC; abundance: -; v_gene: TRBV5-6; j_gene: TRBJ1-2; d_gene: TRBD1
CDR3aa: CASSPSGGSDTQYF; CDR3nt: TGTGCCAGCAGTCCAAGCGGGGGATCAGATACGCAGTATTTT; abundance: -; v_gene: TRBV6-4; j_gene: TRBJ2-3; d_gene: TRBD2
CDR3aa: CASSGTGFSSGGYNEQFF; CDR3nt: TGTGCCAGCTCAGGGACAGGGTTTTCCTCTGGGGGATACAATGAGCAGTTCTTC; abundance: -; v_gene: TRBV18; j_gene: TRBJ2-1; d_gene: TRBD1
CDR3aa: CAWNPGRGIREKLFF; CDR3nt: TGTGCCTGGAACCCAGGACGGGGGATTAGAGAAAAACTGTTTTTT; abundance: -; v_gene: TRBV30; j_gene: TRBJ1-4; d_gene: -
CDR3aa: CASSPQWDGYTF; CDR3nt: TGTGCCAGCAGCCCACAGTGGGATGGCTACACCTTC; abundance: -; v_gene: TRBV7-9; j_gene: TRBJ1-2; d_gene: -
CDR3aa: CASSLSPSVNYGYTF; CDR3nt: TGTGCCAGCAGCTTGTCCCCCTCCGTGAACTATGGCTACACCTTC; abundance: -; v_gene: TRBV5-5; j_gene: TRBJ1-2; d_gene: -
CDR3aa: CALGTSGGGNTDTQYF; CDR3nt: TGTGCCCTAGGGACTAGCGGGGGGGGTAACACAGATACGCAGTATTTT; abundance: -; v_gene: TRBV3-1/TRBV3-2; j_gene: TRBJ2-3; d_gene: TRBD2
CDR3aa: CASSPQGNSYEQYF; CDR3nt: TGTGCCAGTAGTCCCCAGGGGAATTCCTACGAGCAGTACTTC; abundance: -; v_gene: TRBV19; j_gene: TRBJ2-7; d_gene: -
CDR3aa: CASSLEARTNYGYTF; CDR3nt: TGTGCCAGCAGCTTAGAGGCCAGAACTAACTATGGCTACACCTTC; abundance: -; v_gene: TRBV11-2; j_gene: TRBJ1-2; d_gene: -
CDR3aa: CASSLLRGVTNTGELFF; CDR3nt: TGTGCCAGCAGCTTACTCCGGGGGGTCACGAACACCGGGGAGCTGTTTTTT; abundance: -; v_gene: TRBV7-3; j_gene: TRBJ2-2; d_gene: TRBD2
CDR3aa: CASSASGGANEQFF; CDR3nt: TGTGCCAGCAGTGCCAGCGGGGGGGCCAATGAGCAGTTCTTC; abundance: -; v_gene: TRBV6-4; j_gene: TRBJ2-1; d_gene: TRBD2
CDR3aa: CASSYSFRGEKLFF; CDR3nt: TGTGCCAGCAGTTACTCGTTTCGAGGTGAAAAACTGTTTTTT; abundance: -; v_gene: TRBV6-5; j_gene: TRBJ1-4; d_gene: -
CDR3aa: CASSYRVSTDTQYF; CDR3nt: TGTGCCAGCAGTTACCGCGTGAGCACAGATACGCAGTATTTT; abundance: -; v_gene: TRBV6-5; j_gene: TRBJ2-3; d_gene: -
CDR3aa: CASSVPGQENYGYTF; CDR3nt: TGCGCCAGCAGTGTGCCCGGACAGGAGAACTATGGCTACACCTTC; abundance: -; v_gene: TRBV10-2; j_gene: TRBJ1-2; d_gene: TRBD1
CDR3aa: CASRPHQGTGELFF; CDR3nt: TGTGCCAGCAGACCTCACCAGGGGACCGGGGAGCTGTTTTTT; abundance: -; v_gene: TRBV27; j_gene: TRBJ2-2; d_gene: -
CDR3aa: CASSLEERIWDEQFF; CDR3nt: TGCGCCAGCAGCTTGGAGGAGAGGATTTGGGATGAGCAGTTCTTC; abundance: -; v_gene: TRBV5-1; j_gene: TRBJ2-1; d_gene: -
CDR3aa: CASSLGGDGYTQYF; CDR3nt: TGTGCCAGCAGCCTAGGAGGGGACGGTTATACGCAGTATTTT; abundance: -; v_gene: TRBV14; j_gene: TRBJ2-3; d_gene: -
CDR3aa: CASSPGTGGAWSPDTQYF; CDR3nt: TGCGCCAGCAGCCCCGGGACAGGGGGCGCGTGGAGTCCAGATACGCAGTATTTT; abundance: -; v_gene: TRBV5-1; j_gene: TRBJ2-3; d_gene: TRBD1
CDR3aa: CASSERGGNNEQFF; CDR3nt: TGTGCCAGCAGCGAGCGGGGGGGGAACAATGAGCAGTTCTTC; abundance: -; v_gene: TRBV6-2/TRBV6-3; j_gene: TRBJ2-1; d_gene: TRBD2
CDR3aa: CASSRGTGLHF; CDR3nt: TGTGCCAGCAGTCGCGGGACAGGGCTGCACTTT; abundance: -; v_gene: TRBV27; j_gene: TRBJ1-6; d_gene: TRBD1
CDR3aa: CASSTEFVGYGYTF; CDR3nt: TGTGCCAGCAGTACAGAGTTTGTTGGGTATGGCTACACCTTC; abundance: -; v_gene: TRBV6-5; j_gene: TRBJ1-2; d_gene: -
CDR3aa: CASSSGTGVGEKLFF; CDR3nt: TGTGCCAGCAGTTCGGGGACAGGGGTTGGTGAAAAACTGTTTTTT; abundance: -; v_gene: TRBV28; j_gene: TRBJ1-4; d_gene: TRBD1
CDR3aa: CASSQRSQPQHF; CDR3nt: TGTGCCAGCAGCCAGCGGAGCCAGCCCCAGCATTTT; abundance: -; v_gene: TRBV7-2; j_gene: TRBJ1-5; d_gene: -
CDR3aa: CASSIGLAGAYNEQFF; CDR3nt: TGTGCCAGTAGTATCGGACTAGCGGGGGCCTACAATGAGCAGTTCTTC; abundance: -; v_gene: TRBV19; j_gene: TRBJ2-1; d_gene: TRBD2
CDR3aa: CASGSGHLNTEAFF; CDR3nt: TGTGCCAGCGGCTCGGGACACCTGAACACTGAAGCTTTCTTT; abundance: -; v_gene: TRBV6-5; j_gene: TRBJ1-1; d_gene: -
CDR3aa: CASRRTGGTADTQYF; CDR3nt: TGTGCCAGTAGGAGGACAGGGGGCACGGCAGATACGCAGTATTTT; abundance: few; v_gene: TRBV19; j_gene: TRBJ2-3; d_gene: TRBD1
CDR3aa: CASSVRQGASNEQFF; CDR3nt: TGTGCCAGCAGCGTCCGACAGGGGGCATCCAATGAGCAGTTCTTC; abundance: -; v_gene: TRBV9; j_gene: TRBJ2-1; d_gene: TRBD1
CDR3aa: CASSFGTGGYVYTF; CDR3nt: TGTGCCAGTAGTTTCGGGACAGGGGGTTATGTCTACACCTTC; abundance: -; v_gene: TRBV19; j_gene: TRBJ1-2; d_gene: TRBD1
CDR3aa: CASSKTPGGVDYGYTF; CDR3nt: TGCGCCAGCAGCAAGACCCCGGGGGGAGTAGACTATGGCTACACCTTC; abundance: -; v_gene: TRBV5-1; j_gene: TRBJ1-2; d_gene: -
CDR3aa: CASSSQMQRGGHYNEQFF; CDR3nt: TGTGCCAGCAGCTCCCAAATGCAGCGGGGGGGCCACTACAATGAGCAGTTCTTC; abundance: -; v_gene: TRBV7-2; j_gene: TRBJ2-1; d_gene: TRBD2
CDR3aa: CASSFGELYNSPLHF; CDR3nt: TGTGCCAGCAGTTTCGGGGAGCTCTATAATTCACCCCTCCACTTT; abundance: once; v_gene: TRBV28; j_gene: TRBJ1-6; d_gene: -
CDR3aa: CASSIGGQGWNTEAFF; CDR3nt: TGTGCCAGTAGTATCGGGGGACAGGGCTGGAACACTGAAGCTTTCTTT; abundance: -; v_gene: TRBV19; j_gene: TRBJ1-1; d_gene: TRBD1
CDR3aa: CASSKDLKDRGARETQYF; CDR3nt: TGTGCCAGCAGCAAAGACCTGAAAGACAGGGGCGCGAGGGAGACCCAGTACTTC; abundance: few; v_gene: TRBV21-1; j_gene: TRBJ2-5; d_gene: -
CDR3aa: CASSKGPTGSSPLHF; CDR3nt: TGTGCCAGCAGCAAAGGACCAACAGGTTCGTCACCCCTCCACTTT; abundance: -; v_gene: TRBV5-4; j_gene: TRBJ1-6; d_gene: -
CDR3aa: CASSLGLTYNEQFF; CDR3nt: TGCGCCAGCAGCCTGGGACTCACCTACAATGAGCAGTTCTTC; abundance: -; v_gene: TRBV5-1; j_gene: TRBJ2-1; d_gene: -
CDR3aa: CASSLDTTGTGGAGRGYTF; CDR3nt: TGTGCCAGCAGCCTAGATACAACCGGGACAGGGGGCGCCGGCAGGGGCTACACCTTC; abundance: -; v_gene: TRBV7-8; j_gene: TRBJ1-2; d_gene: TRBD1
CDR3aa: CATPRVAGGTGELFF; CDR3nt: TGTGCCACACCCCGGGTAGCGGGGGGCACCGGGGAGCTGTTTTTT; abundance: -; v_gene: TRBV7-8; j_gene: TRBJ2-2; d_gene: TRBD2
CDR3aa: CASSEQDRFNYGYTF; CDR3nt: TGTGCCAGCAGTGAGCAGGACAGGTTTAACTATGGCTACACCTTC; abundance: -; v_gene: TRBV2; j_gene: TRBJ1-2; d_gene: TRBD1
CDR3aa: CATGGDNQPQHF; CDR3nt: TGTGCCACCGGGGGGGACAATCAGCCCCAGCATTTT; abundance: -; v_gene: TRBV24-1; j_gene: TRBJ1-5; d_gene: -
CDR3aa: CASRGEGSQNTEAFF; CDR3nt: TGTGCCAGCAGAGGGGAGGGCTCCCAGAACACTGAAGCTTTCTTT; abundance: -; v_gene: TRBV6-5; j_gene: TRBJ1-1; d_gene: -
CDR3aa: CASSFSYRTGGVLDGYTF; CDR3nt: TGTGCCAGCAGTTTCTCCTACCGGACAGGGGGGGTTTTGGATGGCTACACCTTC; abundance: -; v_gene: TRBV6-4; j_gene: TRBJ1-2; d_gene: TRBD1